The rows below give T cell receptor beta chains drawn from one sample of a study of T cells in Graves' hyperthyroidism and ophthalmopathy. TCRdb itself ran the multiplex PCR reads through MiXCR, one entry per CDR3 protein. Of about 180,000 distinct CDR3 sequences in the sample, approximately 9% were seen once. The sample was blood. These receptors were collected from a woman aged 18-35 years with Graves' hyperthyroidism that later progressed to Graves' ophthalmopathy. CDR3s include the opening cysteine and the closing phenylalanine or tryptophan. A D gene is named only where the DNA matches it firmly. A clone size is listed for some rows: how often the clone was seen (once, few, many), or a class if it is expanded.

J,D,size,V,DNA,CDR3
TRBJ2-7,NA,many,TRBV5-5,TGTGCCAGCAGCTTCGGACCCCCGAGATCCTACGAGCAGTACTTC,CASSFGPPRSYEQYF
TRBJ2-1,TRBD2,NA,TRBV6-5,TGTGCCAGCAGTTACTCGGGCGGGGGGGCCCATGAGCAGTTCTTC,CASSYSGGGAHEQFF
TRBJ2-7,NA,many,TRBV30,TGTGCCTGGAACGATGGGGCGACGGATGAGCAGTACTTC,CAWNDGATDEQYF
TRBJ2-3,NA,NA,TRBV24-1,TGTGCCACCAGTGATTTATCAGGCACAGATACGCAGTATTTT,CATSDLSGTDTQYF
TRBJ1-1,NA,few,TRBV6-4,TGTGCCAGCAGCGCCGGCGGGGATATTGAAGCTTTCTTT,CASSAGGDIEAFF
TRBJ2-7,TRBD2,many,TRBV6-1,TGTGCCAGCAGGGAAAGCCCCGGGACTACCTACGAGCAGTACTTC,CASRESPGTTYEQYF
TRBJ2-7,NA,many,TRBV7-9,TGTGCCAGCAGCTCCCCCGGGGTCGATTCCTACGAGCAGTACTTC,CASSSPGVDSYEQYF
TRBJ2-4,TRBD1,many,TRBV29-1,TGCAGCGTTGTGGGGGACAGCCAAGCCAAAAACATTCAGTACTTC,CSVVGDSQAKNIQYF
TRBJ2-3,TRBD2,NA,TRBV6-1,TGTGCCAGCAGCCTTACAGGCGGGGGGCCATCAGATACGCAGTATTTT,CASSLTGGGPSDTQYF
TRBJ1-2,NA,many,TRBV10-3,TGTGCCATCAGTGAGTCCAACGTCAAAATCTATGGCTACACCTTC,CAISESNVKIYGYTF
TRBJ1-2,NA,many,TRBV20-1,TGCAGTGCTAATCAAGGAAACTATGGCTACACCTTC,CSANQGNYGYTF
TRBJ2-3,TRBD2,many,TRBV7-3,TGTGCCAGCAGCTTAAATGGCGGCGCCCGGGGGGGTACGCAGTATTTT,CASSLNGGARGGTQYF
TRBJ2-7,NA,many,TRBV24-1,TGTGCCACCAGTGATAGTGGCAGTCGACCCTACGAGCAGTACTTC,CATSDSGSRPYEQYF
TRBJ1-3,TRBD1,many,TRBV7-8,TGTGCCAGCAGCTTCCGTAAGGGACAGAGCTCTGGAAACACCATATATTTT,CASSFRKGQSSGNTIYF
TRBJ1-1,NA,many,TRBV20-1,TGCAGTGCTGAGGACAGTACGAACACTGAAGCTTTCTTT,CSAEDSTNTEAFF
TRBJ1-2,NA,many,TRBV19,TGTGCCAGTAGTACAGCACGAGTAGGGGATTATGGCTACACCTTC,CASSTARVGDYGYTF
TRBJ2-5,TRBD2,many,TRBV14,TGTGCCAGCAGCTCCACTAGCGGCCAAGAGACCCAGTACTTC,CASSSTSGQETQYF
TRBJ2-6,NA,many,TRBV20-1,TGCAGTGCTCGTCAGGAGGGCTCTGGGGCCAACGTCCTGACTTTC,CSARQEGSGANVLTF
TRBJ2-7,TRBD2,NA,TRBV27,TGTGCCAGCAGCCAAGCGGGAGGGCCGTACGAGCAGTACTTC,CASSQAGGPYEQYF
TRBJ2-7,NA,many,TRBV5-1,TGCGCCAGCAGCTTGGAGAGAGGGACTGAGCAGTACTTC,CASSLERGTEQYF
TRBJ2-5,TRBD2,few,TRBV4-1,TGCGCCAGCAGACTGACTAGCGGGAGCCCGCGGGAGACCCAGTACTTC,CASRLTSGSPRETQYF
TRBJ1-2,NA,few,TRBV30,TGTGCCTGGAGTATACAGGGCTATGGCTACACCTTC,CAWSIQGYGYTF
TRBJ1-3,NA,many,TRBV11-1,TGTGCCAGCAGCTTAGTACGGGACTCTGGAAACACCATATATTTT,CASSLVRDSGNTIYF
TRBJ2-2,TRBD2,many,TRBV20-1,TGCAGTGCTAGAGAAAGCGGGATCGGGAACACCGGGGAGCTGTTTTTT,CSARESGIGNTGELFF
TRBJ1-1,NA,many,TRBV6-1,TGTGCCAGCAGCAGCCCCCCCTCCGGGGGATTCGGCACTGAAGCTTTCTTT,CASSSPPSGGFGTEAFF
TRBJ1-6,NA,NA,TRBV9,TGTGCCAGCAGCGTAGACGAGGGGGTTCAGAGTAATTCACCCCTCCACTTT,CASSVDEGVQSNSPLHF
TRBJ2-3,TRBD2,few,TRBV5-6,TGTGCCAGCAGCTCTTGGACTAGCGGGGTGGGCACAGATACGCAGTATTTT,CASSSWTSGVGTDTQYF
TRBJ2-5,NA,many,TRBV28,TGTGCCAGCAGCCGACAGGATAGAAGGGAGACCCAGTACTTC,CASSRQDRRETQYF
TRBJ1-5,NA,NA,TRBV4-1,TGCGCCAGCAGCCTTCTGGACAATGGTAATCAGCCCCAGCATTTT,CASSLLDNGNQPQHF
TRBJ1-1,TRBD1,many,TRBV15,TGTGCCACCAGCAGACTACAGGGGGACACTGAAGCTTTCTTT,CATSRLQGDTEAFF
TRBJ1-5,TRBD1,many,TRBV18,TGTGCCAGCTCACCGGACAGGAGTAGCAATCAGCCCCAGCATTTT,CASSPDRSSNQPQHF
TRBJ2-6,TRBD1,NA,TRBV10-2,TGCGCCAGCAGTCCAGCGCGGACAGGCAGCTCTGGGGCCAACGTCCTGACTTTC,CASSPARTGSSGANVLTF
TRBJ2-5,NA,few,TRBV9,TGTGCCAGCAGCGTGGACTCCTATACCCAAGAGACCCAGTACTTC,CASSVDSYTQETQYF
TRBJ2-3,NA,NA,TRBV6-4,TGTGCCAGCAGTGACGGCGGGGAGACAGATACGCAGTATTTT,CASSDGGETDTQYF
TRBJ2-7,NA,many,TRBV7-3,TGTGCCAGCAGCTCTTCGGTGAGGGGTCCAACCTACGAGCAGTACTTC,CASSSSVRGPTYEQYF
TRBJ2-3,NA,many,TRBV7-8,TGTGCCAGCAGCTTAGTTGGGAGTCTTTCCTCGGATACGCAGTATTTT,CASSLVGSLSSDTQYF
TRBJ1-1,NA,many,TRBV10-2,TGCGCCAGCACACGGGGCACTGAAGCTTTCTTT,CASTRGTEAFF
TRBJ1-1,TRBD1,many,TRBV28,TGTGCCAGCAGGACAACCGCGACAGGGAGGACTGAAGCTTTCTTT,CASRTTATGRTEAFF
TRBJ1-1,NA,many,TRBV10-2,TGCGCCAGCAGTGACGTCGGCAGAGCGAACACTGAAGCTTTCTTT,CASSDVGRANTEAFF